Reported below is one TCR beta chain. Its recognized antigen is unknown. Base qualities are not at hand, and no much larger clone is one base apart. The immunoSEQ assay at survey resolution was applied to genomic DNA for sequencing of TCRbeta rearrangements. Per the authors' processing: In the TCR sequencing data, the lowest productive clonotype frequency that could be detected was 2.59 x 10-5. Analyses included only productive TCRbeta rearrangements, meaning complete and in-frame sequences. The clonality of each sample was calculated as Simpson clonality in the immunoSEQ Analyzer version 3.0. Based on frequency, clones were grouped as very rare, small, medium, large (1-20%) or hyperexpanded (>20%). OLGA 1.2.3 estimated generation probabilities, VDJtools produced V-gene circos plots, VDJdb was queried for specificities, and GLIPH identified CDR3 motifs. Sourced from immuneACCESS, this table was stored by TCRdb with only in-frame sequences that have V and J called. A share of the clones is absent; for the studies checked, an unresolved V gene accounts for under half, and the remainder has no known explanation. V, J and clone size reflect that table, while D and trimming were determined from the DNA. Here the sample has tens of thousands of clones; more than 70% occur a single time. Of the sample, 0.55% to 0.75% is held by the ten largest clones.

Buffy coats from roughly 40 blood donors, supplied by the Finnish Red Cross blood service, were used as healthy controls. All TCR-sequenced material derived from peripheral blood: patient blood samples and healthy donor buffy coats. Ficoll-Hypaque gradient centrifugation was used to isolate peripheral blood mononuclear cells. Magnetic purification was used to isolate CD4+ cells from the buffy coats of the healthy controls. The Gentra Puregene Cell and Tissue kit was used for genomic DNA extraction, and quantification was performed on a Qubit 2.0 fluorometer. The data originate from a study of STAT5B mutations in CD4+ large granular lymphocyte leukemia (dated by TCRdb to between 2020 and 2023). About the study as a whole: Among healthy controls, the CDR3 'QG' motif was associated with a particular HLA allele. The TCRbeta repertoires of CD4+ T-cell large granular lymphocyte leukemia patients were compared with the TCRbeta repertoires of healthy blood donors. Flow cytometry on FACSCanto II or FACSVerse confirmed that purified fractions exceeded 95% purity among lymphocytes. On the study overall, not on this receptor specifically: Greater clonality appeared to be present in CD4-sorted patient repertoires than in healthy CD4+ repertoires, and the difference was retained after the putative leukemic clones were removed. Main leukemic clonotypes were private to each patient, although 20% to 25% of the main leukemic clonotypes were found at low frequency in the non-leukemic repertoires of other patients. Data were not HLA-matched; higher clonality in CD4+ versus CD8+ T-LGLL could reflect the relatively small sample size.

This clonotype was sampled from a human donor in good health. The sequencing sample was made of CD4+ T cells from blood buffy coats.

The CDR3 reads CASSPNTEAFF. The DNA sequence reads TGTGCCAGCTCACCGAACACTGAAGCTTTCTTT. The V and J genes are TRBV18 and TRBJ1-1; the D gene remains uncertain. The germline V gene encodes CDR1 KGHSH and CDR2 LQKENI. The trim is 3 bases for V and 1 base for J, with a gap of 0 bases between the germline ends. Taken from cysteine to phenylalanine, the CDR3 has 11 residues. Only the CDR3 portion is preserved as DNA: 33 bases, with reading frame beginning at the first base.